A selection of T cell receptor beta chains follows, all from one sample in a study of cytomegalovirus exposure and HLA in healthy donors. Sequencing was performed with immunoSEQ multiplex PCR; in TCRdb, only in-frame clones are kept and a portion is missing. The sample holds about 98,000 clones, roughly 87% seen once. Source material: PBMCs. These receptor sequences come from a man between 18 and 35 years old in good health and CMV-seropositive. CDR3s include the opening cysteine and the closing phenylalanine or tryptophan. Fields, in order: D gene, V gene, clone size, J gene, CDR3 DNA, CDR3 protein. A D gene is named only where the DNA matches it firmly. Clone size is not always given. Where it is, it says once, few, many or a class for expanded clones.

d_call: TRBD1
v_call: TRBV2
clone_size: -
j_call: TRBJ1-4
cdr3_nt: TGTGCCAGCCTCCCCGGGACAGGGTTGGGAAAACTGTTTTTT
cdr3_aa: CASLPGTGLGKLFF

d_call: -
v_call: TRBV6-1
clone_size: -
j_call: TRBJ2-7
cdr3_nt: TGTGCCAGCAGTGAGTGGCTTTACGAGCAGTACTTC
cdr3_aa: CASSEWLYEQYF

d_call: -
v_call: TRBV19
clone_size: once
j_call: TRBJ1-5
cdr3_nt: TGTGCCAGTAGAGCGGGCAGAGATAGCAATCAGCCCCAGCATTTT
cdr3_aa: CASRAGRDSNQPQHF

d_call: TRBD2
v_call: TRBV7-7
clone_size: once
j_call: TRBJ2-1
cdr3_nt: TGTGCCAGCAGCTTTTCACTAGCGGGACCCAACAATGAGCAGTTCTTC
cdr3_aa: CASSFSLAGPNNEQFF

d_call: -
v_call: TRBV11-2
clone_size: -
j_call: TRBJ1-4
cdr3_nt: TGTGCCAGCAGCTCGACAGTCCCCAATGAAAAACTGTTTTTT
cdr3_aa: CASSSTVPNEKLFF

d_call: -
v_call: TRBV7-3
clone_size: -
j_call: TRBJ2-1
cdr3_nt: TGTGCCAGCAGCCGAAAAACAAGCTCCTACAATGAGCAGTTCTTC
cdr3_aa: CASSRKTSSYNEQFF

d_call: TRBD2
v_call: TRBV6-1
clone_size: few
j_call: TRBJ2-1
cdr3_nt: TGTGCCAGCAGTGAATGGACTAGCTCCCTTTACAATGAGCAGTTCTTC
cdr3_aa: CASSEWTSSLYNEQFF

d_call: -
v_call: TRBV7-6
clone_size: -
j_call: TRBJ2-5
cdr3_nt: TGTGCCAGCAGCTTAGCAGGTGGGACACAAGAGACCCAGTACTTC
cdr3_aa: CASSLAGGTQETQYF

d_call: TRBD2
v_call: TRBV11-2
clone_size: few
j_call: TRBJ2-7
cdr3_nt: TGTGCCAGCAGCTTAAGCGGGGACCCCTACGAGCAGTACTTC
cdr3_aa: CASSLSGDPYEQYF

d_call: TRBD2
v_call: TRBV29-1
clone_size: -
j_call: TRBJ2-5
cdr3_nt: TGCAGCGTTACGATAGCGGGGACCCAAGAGACCCAGTACTTC
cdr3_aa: CSVTIAGTQETQYF

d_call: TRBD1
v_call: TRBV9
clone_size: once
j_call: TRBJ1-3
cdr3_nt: TGTGCCAGCAGCGTGGCAACCGGGACAGGATTTAGCTCTGGAAACACCATATATTTT
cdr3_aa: CASSVATGTGFSSGNTIYF

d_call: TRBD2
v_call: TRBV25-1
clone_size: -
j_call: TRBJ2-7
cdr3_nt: TGTGCCAGCAGGGGAGGGGCGTCCCACTCCTACGAGCAGTACTTC
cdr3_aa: CASRGGASHSYEQYF

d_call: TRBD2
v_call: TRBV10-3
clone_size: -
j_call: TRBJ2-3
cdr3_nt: TGTGCCATCAGGCAAGAACTAGCGGGGGGCGCTAGCACAGATACGCAGTATTTT
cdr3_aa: CAIRQELAGGASTDTQYF

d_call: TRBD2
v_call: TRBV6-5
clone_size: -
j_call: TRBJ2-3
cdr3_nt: TGTGCCAGCAGTTTCCTAGCGGGATACACAGATACGCAGTATTTT
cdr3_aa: CASSFLAGYTDTQYF

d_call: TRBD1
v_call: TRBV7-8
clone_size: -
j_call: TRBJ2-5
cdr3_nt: TGTGCCAGCAGCAAAGACAGGGATAGAGAGACCCAGTACTTC
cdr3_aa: CASSKDRDRETQYF

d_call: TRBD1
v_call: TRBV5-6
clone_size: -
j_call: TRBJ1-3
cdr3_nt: TGTGCCAGCAGCCACCGCCGACAGGGGCGCTCTGGAAACACCATATATTTT
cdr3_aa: CASSHRRQGRSGNTIYF

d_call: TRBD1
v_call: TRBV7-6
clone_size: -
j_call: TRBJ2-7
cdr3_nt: TGTGCCAGCAGTAGGGGGACAGGAAGTTACGAGCAGTACTTC
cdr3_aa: CASSRGTGSYEQYF

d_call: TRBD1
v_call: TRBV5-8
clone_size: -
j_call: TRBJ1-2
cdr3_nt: TGTGCCAGCAGAAGATTTACAGGGGAGTTGGCCTATGGCTACACCTTC
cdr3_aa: CASRRFTGELAYGYTF

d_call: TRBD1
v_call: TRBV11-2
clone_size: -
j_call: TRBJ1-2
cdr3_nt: TGTGCCAGCAGCTCAGGGGCCCAGGGGGAGATCTATGGCTACACCTTC
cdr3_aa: CASSSGAQGEIYGYTF

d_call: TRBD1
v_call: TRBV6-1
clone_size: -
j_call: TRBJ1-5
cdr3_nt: TGTGCCAGCAGTGACAGGGACAGGGGGTACAATCAGCCCCAGCATTTT
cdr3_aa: CASSDRDRGYNQPQHF

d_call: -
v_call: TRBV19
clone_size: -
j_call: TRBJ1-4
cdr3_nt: TGTGCCAGTAGCCATGGGTCACTCCGGGATGAAAAACTGTTTTTT
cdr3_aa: CASSHGSLRDEKLFF

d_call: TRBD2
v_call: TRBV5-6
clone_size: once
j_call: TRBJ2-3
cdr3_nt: TGTGCCAGCCGTCCGCCTAGCGGGGCCACAGATACGCAGTATTTT
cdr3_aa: CASRPPSGATDTQYF

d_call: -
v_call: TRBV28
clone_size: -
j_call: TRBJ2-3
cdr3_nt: TGTGCCAGCAGTCTTCACGGGGCAGGGGAGACAGATACGCAGTATTTT
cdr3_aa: CASSLHGAGETDTQYF

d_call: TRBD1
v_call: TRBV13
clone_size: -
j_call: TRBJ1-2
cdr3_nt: TGTGCCAGCAGCACACCGACCAAGGGACAGCGGAACTATGGCTACACCTTC
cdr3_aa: CASSTPTKGQRNYGYTF

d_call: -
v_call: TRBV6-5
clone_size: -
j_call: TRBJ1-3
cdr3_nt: TGTGCCAGCAGTTACTCAGGAGTCTCTGGAAACACCATATATTTT
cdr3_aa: CASSYSGVSGNTIYF

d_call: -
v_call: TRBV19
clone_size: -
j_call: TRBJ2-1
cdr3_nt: TGTGCCAGTAGTATAGCGGTGGTCCACAATGAGCAGTTCTTC
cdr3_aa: CASSIAVVHNEQFF

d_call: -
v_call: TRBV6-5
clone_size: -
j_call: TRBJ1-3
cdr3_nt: TGTGCCAGCAGTCCCGGGGGTGGCTCTGGAAACACCATATATTTT
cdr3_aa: CASSPGGGSGNTIYF